The 2 T cell receptor beta chains below come from one sample, sequenced in a study of a mutant IDH1 vaccine in newly diagnosed glioma. Time point described: week 35, safety follow-up. Each dose of the vaccine consisted of 300 ug of mutant IDH1 20-mer peptide, with topical imiquimod. Their cognate antigens are unknown. Profiled with immunoSEQ multiplex PCR; TCRdb holds only in-frame clones, not every one. The sample contains about 54,000 clones, 80% to 85% of which appear only once. Sequencing was performed on PBMCs, taken from a glioma patient whose treatment included an IDH1 peptide vaccine. All receptors come from a woman aged 18 to 35 with glioma.

The V gene is TRBV29-1, the J gene TRBJ1-1; TRBD1 agrees at 10 bases. V was clipped by 6 bases and J by 5 bases; unmatched bases: 6. The CDR3 consists of 13 residues. Germline V lookup: CDR1 SQVTM, CDR2 ANQGSEA. CDR3 sequence: CSVDRGLGTEAFF. The CDR3 DNA is TGCAGCGTAGACAGGGGGCTTGGGACTGAAGCTTTCTTT.

There are a few counts of this clone. V is TRBV4-1 and J is TRBJ1-5, with unresolved D. The CDR3 is made up of 14 amino acids. V was trimmed by 3 bases and J by 0 bases, leaving 6 bases between them. The germline V gene has CDR1 MGHRA and CDR2 YSYEKL. The CDR3 spells CASSHPGSNQPQHF. The CDR3 DNA reads as TGCGCCAGCAGCCACCCAGGTAGCAATCAGCCCCAGCATTTT.